Listed below are T cell receptor beta chains from one sample, sequenced in a study of blood T cell repertoires in COVID-19. Libraries were prepared by immunoSEQ multiplex PCR; TCRdb keeps only in-frame clonotypes and omits some of them. The sample consists of around 130,000 clones, about 80% of them appearing once. The sequenced sample was peripheral blood. The receptors come from a woman in her forties or fifties with acute or convalescent COVID-19. CDR3s include the opening cysteine and the closing phenylalanine or tryptophan. D genes are given only for firm matches. A clone size is listed for some rows: how often the clone was seen (once, few, many), or a class if it is expanded.

d_call: TRBD1; clone_size: few; j_call: TRBJ1-4; v_call: TRBV7-9; cdr3_aa: CASSPQGVSTNEKLFF; cdr3_nt: TGTGCCAGCAGTCCTCAGGGGGTGTCAACTAATGAAAAACTGTTTTTT
d_call: TRBD1; clone_size: -; j_call: TRBJ1-5; v_call: TRBV6-1; cdr3_aa: CASSAGGSRDYNQPQHF; cdr3_nt: TGTGCCAGCAGTGCAGGGGGGTCACGGGATTACAATCAGCCCCAGCATTTT
d_call: -; clone_size: -; j_call: TRBJ1-1; v_call: TRBV6-5; cdr3_aa: CASSYSLGQDEAFF; cdr3_nt: TGTGCCAGCAGTTACTCGTTGGGGCAGGATGAAGCTTTCTTT
d_call: -; clone_size: -; j_call: TRBJ2-3; v_call: TRBV12-5; cdr3_aa: CASGFKDTQYF; cdr3_nt: TGTGCTAGTGGTTTTAAAGATACGCAGTATTTT
d_call: -; clone_size: -; j_call: TRBJ1-2; v_call: TRBV5-1; cdr3_aa: CASSLDRDGGYTF; cdr3_nt: TGCGCCAGCAGCTTGGACAGGGACGGTGGCTACACCTTC
d_call: TRBD1; clone_size: -; j_call: TRBJ1-1; v_call: TRBV30; cdr3_aa: CAWSAGTVGTEAFF; cdr3_nt: TGTGCCTGGAGTGCCGGGACAGTGGGCACTGAAGCTTTCTTT
d_call: -; clone_size: -; j_call: TRBJ1-5; v_call: TRBV5-4; cdr3_aa: CASSLGTDSNQPQHF; cdr3_nt: TGTGCCAGCAGCTTGGGGACAGATAGCAATCAGCCCCAGCATTTT
d_call: -; clone_size: -; j_call: TRBJ2-3; v_call: TRBV27; cdr3_aa: CASSGISVGTDTQYF; cdr3_nt: TGTGCCAGCAGTGGGATTAGCGTAGGCACAGATACGCAGTATTTT
d_call: TRBD1; clone_size: -; j_call: TRBJ1-2; v_call: TRBV3-1/TRBV3-2; cdr3_aa: CASRTGNGGYTF; cdr3_nt: TGTGCCAGCAGGACAGGGAACGGTGGCTACACCTTC
d_call: -; clone_size: -; j_call: TRBJ2-1; v_call: TRBV11-3; cdr3_aa: CASSPNFKLHNEQFF; cdr3_nt: TGTGCCAGCAGCCCCAACTTCAAATTACACAATGAGCAGTTCTTC
d_call: -; clone_size: -; j_call: TRBJ1-5; v_call: TRBV19; cdr3_aa: CATGPLGGNQPQHF; cdr3_nt: TGTGCCACCGGGCCTTTAGGGGGCAATCAGCCCCAGCATTTT
d_call: -; clone_size: -; j_call: TRBJ2-7; v_call: TRBV28; cdr3_aa: CASNSGQPNYEQYF; cdr3_nt: TGTGCCAGCAACTCAGGACAACCCAACTACGAGCAGTACTTC
d_call: -; clone_size: -; j_call: TRBJ2-7; v_call: TRBV5-1; cdr3_aa: CASRPDFSGAYEQYF; cdr3_nt: TGCGCCAGCAGGCCCGATTTTTCGGGTGCTTACGAGCAGTACTTC
d_call: TRBD1; clone_size: -; j_call: TRBJ2-5; v_call: TRBV24-1; cdr3_aa: CATSDSTTGGVGETQYF; cdr3_nt: TGTGCCACCAGTGATTCAACCACAGGGGGCGTGGGGGAGACCCAGTACTTC
d_call: -; clone_size: -; j_call: TRBJ1-1; v_call: TRBV2; cdr3_aa: CASEGATEAFF; cdr3_nt: TGTGCCAGCGAGGGAGCCACTGAAGCTTTCTTT
d_call: TRBD1; clone_size: -; j_call: TRBJ1-6; v_call: TRBV9; cdr3_aa: CASSVATGTGGRAPLHF; cdr3_nt: TGTGCCAGCAGCGTAGCTACAGGGACAGGAGGGAGGGCACCCCTCCACTTT
d_call: -; clone_size: -; j_call: TRBJ1-5; v_call: TRBV4-1; cdr3_aa: CASSQDGGVGLNSNQPQHF; cdr3_nt: TGCGCCAGCAGCCAAGATGGGGGGGTTGGACTAAATAGCAATCAGCCCCAGCATTTT
d_call: -; clone_size: -; j_call: TRBJ1-5; v_call: TRBV12-5; cdr3_aa: CASGLRGNSNQPQHF; cdr3_nt: TGTGCTAGTGGTTTGAGGGGTAATAGCAATCAGCCCCAGCATTTT
d_call: TRBD1; clone_size: -; j_call: TRBJ1-5; v_call: TRBV19; cdr3_aa: CASSRTTGTENQPQHF; cdr3_nt: TGTGCCAGTTCCCGTACTACCGGGACAGAAAATCAGCCCCAGCATTTT
d_call: -; clone_size: -; j_call: TRBJ2-5; v_call: TRBV5-1; cdr3_aa: CASSLAVSETQYF; cdr3_nt: TGCGCCAGCAGCTTGGCGGTTAGCGAGACCCAGTACTTC
d_call: -; clone_size: -; j_call: TRBJ2-7; v_call: TRBV5-5; cdr3_aa: CASSLAAYEQYF; cdr3_nt: TGTGCCAGCAGCTTGGCAGCCTACGAGCAGTACTTC
d_call: TRBD1; clone_size: -; j_call: TRBJ1-1; v_call: TRBV5-1; cdr3_aa: CASSLGTGENAFF; cdr3_nt: TGCGCCAGCAGCTTGGGGACAGGGGAGAACGCTTTCTTT
d_call: -; clone_size: once; j_call: TRBJ1-1; v_call: TRBV7-8; cdr3_aa: CASSLATVDTEAFF; cdr3_nt: TGTGCCAGCAGCTTAGCGACAGTAGACACTGAAGCTTTCTTT
d_call: -; clone_size: -; j_call: TRBJ1-1; v_call: TRBV19; cdr3_aa: CASSIQGRSTEAFF; cdr3_nt: TGTGCCAGTAGTATTCAGGGTCGGAGCACTGAAGCTTTCTTT
d_call: TRBD1; clone_size: -; j_call: TRBJ1-2; v_call: TRBV2; cdr3_aa: CASTQGTAAYYGYTF; cdr3_nt: TGTGCCAGCACCCAAGGGACAGCCGCCTACTATGGCTACACCTTC
d_call: -; clone_size: -; j_call: TRBJ1-2; v_call: TRBV19; cdr3_aa: CASNSPQRDGGYTF; cdr3_nt: TGTGCCAGTAATTCCCCACAGCGGGACGGTGGCTACACCTTC
d_call: -; clone_size: -; j_call: TRBJ2-2; v_call: TRBV2; cdr3_aa: CASSEGSGSTGELFF; cdr3_nt: TGTGCCAGCAGTGAAGGGTCAGGGTCCACCGGGGAGCTGTTTTTT
d_call: -; clone_size: few; j_call: TRBJ1-1; v_call: TRBV5-5; cdr3_aa: CASSFNPQGRNTEAFF; cdr3_nt: TGTGCCAGCAGCTTTAACCCACAGGGTAGGAACACTGAAGCTTTCTTT
d_call: -; clone_size: -; j_call: TRBJ1-4; v_call: TRBV5-1; cdr3_aa: CASSLDGQGSEKLFF; cdr3_nt: TGCGCCAGCAGCTTGGACGGTCAGGGTTCTGAAAAACTGTTTTTT
d_call: -; clone_size: -; j_call: TRBJ1-5; v_call: TRBV28; cdr3_aa: CASSTPGNQPQHF; cdr3_nt: TGTGCCAGCAGTACGCCGGGCAATCAGCCCCAGCATTTT
d_call: -; clone_size: -; j_call: TRBJ2-3; v_call: TRBV9; cdr3_aa: CASSVDSSTDTQYF; cdr3_nt: TGTGCCAGCAGCGTAGACAGCAGCACAGATACGCAGTATTTT
d_call: TRBD1; clone_size: -; j_call: TRBJ1-3; v_call: TRBV6-5; cdr3_aa: CASSSDRGGGNTIYF; cdr3_nt: TGTGCCAGCAGTTCCGACAGGGGAGGAGGAAACACCATATATTTT
d_call: -; clone_size: -; j_call: TRBJ2-1; v_call: TRBV12-3/TRBV12-4; cdr3_aa: CASSLDYFGEQFF; cdr3_nt: TGTGCCAGCAGTTTGGACTATTTTGGGGAGCAGTTCTTC
d_call: TRBD2; clone_size: -; j_call: TRBJ2-2; v_call: TRBV9; cdr3_aa: CASSAASSGGGGELFF; cdr3_nt: TGTGCCAGCAGCGCAGCCTCGAGCGGGGGTGGCGGGGAGCTGTTTTTT
d_call: -; clone_size: -; j_call: TRBJ1-4; v_call: TRBV3-1/TRBV3-2; cdr3_aa: CASSQGEDEKLFF; cdr3_nt: TGTGCCAGCAGCCAAGGGGAGGATGAAAAACTGTTTTTT
d_call: -; clone_size: -; j_call: TRBJ2-7; v_call: TRBV7-9; cdr3_aa: CASSLFGYREQYF; cdr3_nt: TGTGCCAGCAGCTTATTCGGGTATCGCGAGCAGTACTTC
d_call: -; clone_size: -; j_call: TRBJ1-1; v_call: TRBV7-8; cdr3_aa: CASSISREGFTEAFF; cdr3_nt: TGTGCCAGCAGCATCTCCCGGGAGGGATTCACTGAAGCTTTCTTT
d_call: TRBD2; clone_size: -; j_call: TRBJ2-3; v_call: TRBV5-6; cdr3_aa: CASSAGAGGTDTQYF; cdr3_nt: TGTGCCAGCAGCGCTGGCGCGGGGGGCACAGATACGCAGTATTTT
d_call: TRBD1; clone_size: -; j_call: TRBJ1-5; v_call: TRBV18; cdr3_aa: CASSGQGNQPQHF; cdr3_nt: TGTGCCAGCTCAGGACAGGGGAATCAGCCCCAGCATTTT
d_call: -; clone_size: -; j_call: TRBJ2-4; v_call: TRBV3-1/TRBV3-2; cdr3_aa: CASSQHRASLWTKNIQYF; cdr3_nt: TGTGCCAGCAGCCAACACAGGGCGAGCCTGTGGACCAAAAACATTCAGTACTTC
d_call: -; clone_size: -; j_call: TRBJ1-5; v_call: TRBV2; cdr3_aa: CASSVAGGNQPQHF; cdr3_nt: TGTGCCAGCAGTGTGGCGGGGGGCAATCAGCCCCAGCATTTT
d_call: -; clone_size: -; j_call: TRBJ2-2; v_call: TRBV29-1; cdr3_aa: CSSQQGFGGELFF; cdr3_nt: TGCAGCTCACAACAGGGATTCGGCGGGGAGCTGTTTTTT
d_call: -; clone_size: -; j_call: TRBJ2-2; v_call: TRBV30; cdr3_aa: CAWTEKDRLYTGELFF; cdr3_nt: TGTGCCTGGACCGAGAAGGACAGATTGTACACCGGGGAGCTGTTTTTT
d_call: -; clone_size: -; j_call: TRBJ1-5; v_call: TRBV3-1/TRBV3-2; cdr3_aa: CASSSGNQPQHF; cdr3_nt: TGTGCCAGCAGCTCCGGTAATCAGCCCCAGCATTTT
d_call: TRBD1; clone_size: -; j_call: TRBJ1-2; v_call: TRBV29-1; cdr3_aa: CSVVTRGQAGYTF; cdr3_nt: TGCAGCGTTGTGACACGAGGACAGGCTGGCTACACCTTC
d_call: TRBD1; clone_size: -; j_call: TRBJ1-3; v_call: TRBV19; cdr3_aa: CASRPDRGNTIYF; cdr3_nt: TGTGCCAGTAGGCCGGACAGGGGAAACACCATATATTTT
d_call: -; clone_size: -; j_call: TRBJ1-2; v_call: TRBV27; cdr3_aa: CASSPLGSLYGYTF; cdr3_nt: TGTGCCAGCAGTCCCCTGGGGAGTCTCTATGGCTACACCTTC
d_call: TRBD2; clone_size: -; j_call: TRBJ2-1; v_call: TRBV6-1; cdr3_aa: CASSEALLRLAGGDEQFF; cdr3_nt: TGTGCCAGCAGTGAAGCGCTTCTGAGACTAGCGGGGGGTGACGAGCAGTTCTTC
d_call: TRBD1; clone_size: -; j_call: TRBJ1-2; v_call: TRBV3-1/TRBV3-2; cdr3_aa: CASSQVPGGHGYTF; cdr3_nt: TGTGCCAGCAGCCAAGTCCCAGGGGGGCATGGCTACACCTTC
d_call: -; clone_size: -; j_call: TRBJ2-2; v_call: TRBV20-1; cdr3_aa: CSASIGTPTGELFF; cdr3_nt: TGCAGTGCTAGTATAGGGACACCCACCGGGGAGCTGTTTTTT
d_call: -; clone_size: -; j_call: TRBJ2-7; v_call: TRBV27; cdr3_aa: CASSLYSGEQYF; cdr3_nt: TGTGCCAGCAGTCTCTACAGTGGCGAGCAGTACTTC
d_call: TRBD1; clone_size: -; j_call: TRBJ2-1; v_call: TRBV18; cdr3_aa: CASSPPRGTVSYNEQFF; cdr3_nt: TGTGCCAGCTCACCACCGAGAGGGACAGTCTCCTACAATGAGCAGTTCTTC
d_call: -; clone_size: -; j_call: TRBJ2-3; v_call: TRBV18; cdr3_aa: CASSPDSPSTLSTDTQYF; cdr3_nt: TGTGCCAGCTCACCAGATTCGCCCTCGACTCTTAGCACAGATACGCAGTATTTT
d_call: -; clone_size: few; j_call: TRBJ1-3; v_call: TRBV6-1; cdr3_aa: CASSEETGSGNTIYF; cdr3_nt: TGTGCCAGCAGTGAAGAAACGGGGTCTGGAAACACCATATATTTT
d_call: -; clone_size: -; j_call: TRBJ1-1; v_call: TRBV6-1; cdr3_aa: CASSEGQGLPMNTEAFF; cdr3_nt: TGTGCCAGCAGTGAGGGTCAGGGTCTACCCATGAACACTGAAGCTTTCTTT
d_call: -; clone_size: -; j_call: TRBJ1-1; v_call: TRBV18; cdr3_aa: CASSRSPSYLKGVDTEAFF; cdr3_nt: TGTGCCAGCTCACGAAGCCCTTCTTACCTCAAGGGGGTTGACACTGAAGCTTTCTTT
d_call: TRBD1; clone_size: -; j_call: TRBJ1-1; v_call: TRBV29-1; cdr3_aa: CSVDSQGAVGAFF; cdr3_nt: TGCAGCGTTGATTCTCAGGGGGCCGTCGGAGCTTTCTTT
d_call: -; clone_size: -; j_call: TRBJ2-7; v_call: TRBV27; cdr3_aa: CASSLGPTSYEQYF; cdr3_nt: TGTGCCAGCAGTCTAGGCCCTACCTCCTACGAGCAGTACTTC
d_call: -; clone_size: -; j_call: TRBJ2-1; v_call: TRBV12-3/TRBV12-4; cdr3_aa: CASSELYNEQFF; cdr3_nt: TGTGCCAGCAGTGAACTTTACAATGAGCAGTTCTTC